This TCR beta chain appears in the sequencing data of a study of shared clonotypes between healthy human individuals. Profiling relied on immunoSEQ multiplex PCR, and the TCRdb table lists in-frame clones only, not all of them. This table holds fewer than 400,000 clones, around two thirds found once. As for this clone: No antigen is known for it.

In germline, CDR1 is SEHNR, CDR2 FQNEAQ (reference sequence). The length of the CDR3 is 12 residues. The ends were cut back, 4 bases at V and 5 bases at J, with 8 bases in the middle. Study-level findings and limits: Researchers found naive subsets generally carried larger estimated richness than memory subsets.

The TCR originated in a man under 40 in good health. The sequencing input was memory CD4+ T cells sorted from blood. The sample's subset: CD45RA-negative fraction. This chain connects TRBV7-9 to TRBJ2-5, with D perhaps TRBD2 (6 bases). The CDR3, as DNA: TGTGCCAGCAGCTCTGGGGGGGAGACCCAGTACTTC. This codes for CASSSGGETQYF.